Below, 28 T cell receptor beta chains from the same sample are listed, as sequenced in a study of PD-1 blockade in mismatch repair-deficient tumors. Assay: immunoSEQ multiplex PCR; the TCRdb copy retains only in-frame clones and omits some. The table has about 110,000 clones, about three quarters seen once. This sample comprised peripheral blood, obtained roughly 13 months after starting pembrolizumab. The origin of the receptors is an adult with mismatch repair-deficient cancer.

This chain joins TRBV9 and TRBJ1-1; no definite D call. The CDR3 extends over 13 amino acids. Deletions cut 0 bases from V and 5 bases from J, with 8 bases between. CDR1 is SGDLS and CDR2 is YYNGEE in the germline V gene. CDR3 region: CASSVGELTEAFF. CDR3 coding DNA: TGTGCCAGCAGCGTAGGGGAGTTGACTGAAGCTTTCTTT.

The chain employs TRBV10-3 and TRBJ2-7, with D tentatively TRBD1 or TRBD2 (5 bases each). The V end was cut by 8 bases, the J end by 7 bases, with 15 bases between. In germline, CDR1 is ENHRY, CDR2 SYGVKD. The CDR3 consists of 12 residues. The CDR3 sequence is CAIRGETREQYF. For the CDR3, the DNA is TGTGCCATCCGAGGGGAGACTCGGGAGCAGTACTTC.

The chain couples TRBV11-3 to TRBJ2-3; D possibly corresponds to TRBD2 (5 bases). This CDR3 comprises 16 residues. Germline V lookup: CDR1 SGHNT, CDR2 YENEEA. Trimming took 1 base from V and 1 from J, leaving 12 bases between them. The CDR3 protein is CASSLGVSGRTDTQYF. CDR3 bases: TGTGCCAGCAGCTTAGGGGTGAGCGGACGCACAGATACGCAGTATTTT.

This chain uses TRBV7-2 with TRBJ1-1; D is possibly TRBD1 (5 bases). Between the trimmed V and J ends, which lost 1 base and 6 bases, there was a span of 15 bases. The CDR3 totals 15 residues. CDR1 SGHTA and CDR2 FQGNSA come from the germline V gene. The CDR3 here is CASSLDGGAGPEAFF. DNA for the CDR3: TGTGCCAGCAGCTTAGATGGGGGAGCAGGGCCTGAAGCTTTCTTT.

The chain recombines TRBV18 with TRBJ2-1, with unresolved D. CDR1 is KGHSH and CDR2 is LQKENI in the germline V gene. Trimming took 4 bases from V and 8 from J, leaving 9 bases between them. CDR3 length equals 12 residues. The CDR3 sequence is CASSLKLDEQFF. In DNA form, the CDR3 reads TGTGCCAGCTCACTGAAATTGGATGAGCAGTTCTTC. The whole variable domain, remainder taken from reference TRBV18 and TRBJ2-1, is NAGVMQNPRHLVRRRGQEARLRCSPMKGHSHVYWYRQLPEEGLKFMVYLQKENIIDESGMPKERFSAEFPKEGPSILRIQQVVRGDSAAYFCASSLKLDEQFFGPGTRLTVL.

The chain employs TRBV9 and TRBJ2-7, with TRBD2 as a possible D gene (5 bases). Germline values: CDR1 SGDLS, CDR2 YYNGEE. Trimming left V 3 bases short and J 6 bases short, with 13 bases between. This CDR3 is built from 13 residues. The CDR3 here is CASSGGLEFEQYF. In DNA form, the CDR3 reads TGTGCCAGCAGCGGAGGGCTAGAATTCGAGCAGTACTTC.

CDR3 region: CASSEGQGKRDNEQFF. As DNA, the CDR3 is TGTGCCAGCAGTGAAGGACAGGGGAAGCGAGACAATGAGCAGTTCTTC. J is TRBJ2-1 and V is TRBV2, with 8 bases aligning to TRBD1. The germline gives CDR1 SNHLY, CDR2 FYNNEI. CDR3 size: 16 residues. Germline trimming cut 1 base from V and 5 bases from J; bases unmatched to any gene: 7.

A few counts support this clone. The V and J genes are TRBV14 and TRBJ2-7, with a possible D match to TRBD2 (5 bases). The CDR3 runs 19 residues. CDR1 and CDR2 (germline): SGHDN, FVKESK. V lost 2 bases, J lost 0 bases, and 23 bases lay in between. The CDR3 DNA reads TGTGCCAGCAGCCAAAGCCCCTTTTTGGGTAGCAGCGGCTCCTACGAGCAGTACTTC. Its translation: CASSQSPFLGSSGSYEQYF.

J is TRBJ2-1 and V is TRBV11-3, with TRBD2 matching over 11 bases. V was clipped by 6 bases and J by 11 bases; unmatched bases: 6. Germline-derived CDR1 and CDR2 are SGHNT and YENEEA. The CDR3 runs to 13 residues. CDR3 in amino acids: CASSSGTSGKQFF. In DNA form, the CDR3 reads TGTGCCAGCAGTAGCGGGACTAGCGGTAAGCAGTTCTTC.

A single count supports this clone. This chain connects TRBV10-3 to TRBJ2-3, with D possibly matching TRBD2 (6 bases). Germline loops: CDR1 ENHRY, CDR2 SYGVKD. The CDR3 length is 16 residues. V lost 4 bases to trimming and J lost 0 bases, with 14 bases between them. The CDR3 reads CAISGPKEGSTDTQYF. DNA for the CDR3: TGTGCCATCAGTGGTCCGAAGGAGGGGAGCACAGATACGCAGTATTTT.

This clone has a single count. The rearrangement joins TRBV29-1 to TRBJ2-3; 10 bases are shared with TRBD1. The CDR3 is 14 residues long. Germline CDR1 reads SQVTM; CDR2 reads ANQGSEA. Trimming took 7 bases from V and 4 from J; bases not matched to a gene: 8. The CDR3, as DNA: TGCAGCGAATCGACAGGGGGCAATCCAGATACGCAGTATTTT. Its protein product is CSESTGGNPDTQYF.

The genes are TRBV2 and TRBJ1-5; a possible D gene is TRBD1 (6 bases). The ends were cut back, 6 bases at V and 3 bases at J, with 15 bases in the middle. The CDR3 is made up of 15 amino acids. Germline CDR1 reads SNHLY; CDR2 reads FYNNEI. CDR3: CASSKTGNDNQPQHF. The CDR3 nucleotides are TGTGCCAGCAGCAAAACAGGGAACGACAATCAGCCCCAGCATTTT.

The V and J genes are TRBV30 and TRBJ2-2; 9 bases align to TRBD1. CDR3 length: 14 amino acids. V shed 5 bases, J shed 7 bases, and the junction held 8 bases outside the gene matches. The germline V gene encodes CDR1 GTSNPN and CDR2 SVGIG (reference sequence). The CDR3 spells CAWSDRGLFGELFF. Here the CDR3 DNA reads TGTGCCTGGTCGGACAGGGGACTTTTCGGGGAGCTGTTTTTT. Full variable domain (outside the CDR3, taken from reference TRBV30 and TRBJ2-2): SQTIHQWPATLVQPVGSPLSLECTVEGTSNPNLYWYRQAAGRGLQLLFYSVGIGQISSEVPQNLSASRPQDRQFILSSKKLLLSDSGFYLCAWSDRGLFGELFFGEGSRLTVL.

The CDR3 here is CASSQGFDGGQGVRSNQPQHF. CDR3 nucleotides: TGCGCCAGCAGCCAGGGATTCGATGGAGGACAGGGAGTTAGAAGCAATCAGCCCCAGCATTTT. The V gene is TRBV4-1, the J gene TRBJ1-5; TRBD1 matches 8 bases. This CDR3 comprises 21 residues. Germline lookup yields CDR1 MGHRA and CDR2 YSYEKL. V was clipped by 3 bases and J by 1 base; unmatched bases: 20.

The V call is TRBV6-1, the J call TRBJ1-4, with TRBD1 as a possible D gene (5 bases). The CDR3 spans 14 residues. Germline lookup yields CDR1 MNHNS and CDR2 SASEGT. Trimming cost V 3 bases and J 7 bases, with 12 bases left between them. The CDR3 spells CASSEWGVGEKLFF. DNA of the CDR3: TGTGCCAGCAGTGAGTGGGGGGTTGGTGAAAAACTGTTTTTT.

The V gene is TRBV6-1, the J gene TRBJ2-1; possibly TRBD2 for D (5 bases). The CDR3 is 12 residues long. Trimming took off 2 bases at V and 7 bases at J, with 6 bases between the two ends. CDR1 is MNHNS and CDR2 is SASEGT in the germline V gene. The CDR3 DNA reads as TGTGCCAGCAGTGAAAAGCGGAATGAGCAGTTCTTC. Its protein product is CASSEKRNEQFF.

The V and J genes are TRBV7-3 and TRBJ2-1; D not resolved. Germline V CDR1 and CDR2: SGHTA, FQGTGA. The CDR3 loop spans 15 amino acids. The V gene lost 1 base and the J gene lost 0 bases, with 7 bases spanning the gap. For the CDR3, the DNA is TGTGCCAGCAGCTTAATCTTGAGCTCCTACAATGAGCAGTTCTTC. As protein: CASSLILSSYNEQFF.

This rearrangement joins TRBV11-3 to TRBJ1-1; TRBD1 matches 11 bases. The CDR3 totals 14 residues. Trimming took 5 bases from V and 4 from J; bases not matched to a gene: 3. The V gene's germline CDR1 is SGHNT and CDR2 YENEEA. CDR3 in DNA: TGTGCCAGCAGCGGCGGGACAGGGGGCACTGAAGCTTTCTTT. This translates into CASSGGTGGTEAFF.

The CDR3 loop reads CASSQEWGGTKASQPQHF. As DNA, the CDR3 is TGTGCCAGCAGCCAAGAATGGGGGGGAACAAAGGCCAGTCAGCCCCAGCATTTT. This sequence joins TRBV4-2 and TRBJ1-5, with D possibly matching TRBD1 (5 bases). This CDR3 has 18 residues. CDR1 LGHNA and CDR2 YNFKEQ come from the germline V gene. Between the trimmed V and J ends, which lost 0 bases and 6 bases, there was a span of 21 bases.

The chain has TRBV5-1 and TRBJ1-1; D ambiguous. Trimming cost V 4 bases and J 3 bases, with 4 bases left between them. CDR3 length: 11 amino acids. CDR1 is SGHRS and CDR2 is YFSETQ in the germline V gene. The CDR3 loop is CASSGDTEAFF. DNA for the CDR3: TGCGCCAGCAGCGGGGACACTGAAGCTTTCTTT.

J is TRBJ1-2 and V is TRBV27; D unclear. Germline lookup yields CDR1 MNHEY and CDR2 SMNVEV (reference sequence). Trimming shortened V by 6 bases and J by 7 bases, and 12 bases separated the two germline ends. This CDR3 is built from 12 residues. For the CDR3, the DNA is TGTGCCAGCAGGACCCAGGAGCTTGGCTACACCTTC. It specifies CASRTQELGYTF.

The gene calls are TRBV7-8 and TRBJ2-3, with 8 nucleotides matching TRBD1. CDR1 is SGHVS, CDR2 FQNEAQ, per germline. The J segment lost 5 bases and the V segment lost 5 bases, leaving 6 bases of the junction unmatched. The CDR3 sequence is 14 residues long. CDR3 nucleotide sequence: TGTGCCAGCAGCATTCAGGACAGGGTAGATACGCAGTATTTT. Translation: CASSIQDRVDTQYF.

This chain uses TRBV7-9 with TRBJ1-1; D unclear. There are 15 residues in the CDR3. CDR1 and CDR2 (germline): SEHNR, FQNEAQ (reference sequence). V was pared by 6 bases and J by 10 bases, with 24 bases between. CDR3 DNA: TGTGCCAGCAGTCAACAGAATTCGCGAGAAATGACAGCTTTCTTT. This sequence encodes CASSQQNSREMTAFF.

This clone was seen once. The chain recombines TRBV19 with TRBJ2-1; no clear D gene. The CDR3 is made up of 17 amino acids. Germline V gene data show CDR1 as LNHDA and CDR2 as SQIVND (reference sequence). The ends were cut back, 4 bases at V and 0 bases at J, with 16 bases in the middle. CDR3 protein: CASSRPKLQSSYNEQFF. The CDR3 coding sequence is TGTGCCAGTAGTAGACCGAAGTTACAGAGCTCCTACAATGAGCAGTTCTTC.

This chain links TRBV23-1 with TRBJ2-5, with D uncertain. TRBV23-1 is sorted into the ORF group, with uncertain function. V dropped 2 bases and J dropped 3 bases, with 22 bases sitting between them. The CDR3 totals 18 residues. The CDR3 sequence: CASSQRPMPEMWKETQYF. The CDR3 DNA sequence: TGCGCCAGCAGTCAACGCCCCATGCCGGAGATGTGGAAAGAGACCCAGTACTTC.

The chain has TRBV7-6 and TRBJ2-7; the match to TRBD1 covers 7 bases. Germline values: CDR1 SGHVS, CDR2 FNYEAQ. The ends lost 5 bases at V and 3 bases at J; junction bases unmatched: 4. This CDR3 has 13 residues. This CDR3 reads CASSVRDSYEQYF. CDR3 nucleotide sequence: TGTGCCAGCAGCGTCCGGGACAGCTACGAGCAGTACTTC. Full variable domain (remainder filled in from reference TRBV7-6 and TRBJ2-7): GAGVSQSPRYKVTKRGQDVALRCDPISGHVSLYWYRQALGQGPEFLTYFNYEAQQDKSGLPNDRFSAERPEGSISTLTIQRTEQRDSAMYRCASSVRDSYEQYFGPGTRLTVT.

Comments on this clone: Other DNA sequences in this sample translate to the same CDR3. In DNA form, the CDR3 reads TGTGCCAGCAGCTTAGTCGGGGGGAGCGGGGCCAACGTCCTGACTTTC. Translated, it gives CASSLVGGSGANVLTF. The J gene is TRBJ2-6, the V gene TRBV7-9; TRBD2 matches 7 bases. Germline lookup yields CDR1 SEHNR and CDR2 FQNEAQ (reference sequence). The CDR3 is 16 amino acids. Trimming took 1 base from V and 4 from J; bases not matched to a gene: 4.

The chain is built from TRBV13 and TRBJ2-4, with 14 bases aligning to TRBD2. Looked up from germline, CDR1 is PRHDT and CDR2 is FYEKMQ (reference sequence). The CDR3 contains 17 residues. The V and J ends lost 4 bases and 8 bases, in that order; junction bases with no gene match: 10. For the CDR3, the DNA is TGTGCCAGCAGCTCTATGACTAGCGGGAGGGCGATTGACATTCAGTACTTC. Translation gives CASSSMTSGRAIDIQYF.